The rows below give T cell receptor beta chains drawn from one sample of a study of chemoradiotherapy in HPV16-positive cancers. Data came from immunoSEQ multiplex PCR; TCRdb stores just in-frame clones and leaves some out. Altogether roughly 510 clones are present, around nine tenths being singletons, with the ten largest covering approximately 15%. This specimen was tumor tissue, taken from a patient who underwent chemoradiotherapy. The receptors shown here come from a human donor with HPV-associated anogenital cancer. The CDR3 runs from the conserved cysteine through the conserved F or W. The order of the fields is CDR3 protein, CDR3 DNA, D gene, V gene, J gene, clone size. D genes are given only for firm matches. A row's size may be missing; if present it is once, few, many or a size class.

CDR3aa: CATSPGPNTEAFF; CDR3nt: TGTGCCACCTCACCCGGGCCGAACACTGAAGCTTTCTTT; d_gene: -; v_gene: TRBV27; j_gene: TRBJ1-1; abundance: -
CDR3aa: CAIRTASGGIGELFF; CDR3nt: TGTGCCATCCGAACCGCTAGCGGGGGTATCGGGGAGCTGTTTTTT; d_gene: TRBD2; v_gene: TRBV10-3; j_gene: TRBJ2-2; abundance: -
CDR3aa: CASSKRLAGGTDTQYF; CDR3nt: TGTGCCAGTAGTAAGAGACTAGCGGGCGGCACAGATACGCAGTATTTT; d_gene: TRBD2; v_gene: TRBV19; j_gene: TRBJ2-3; abundance: few
CDR3aa: CASTPGGGSNQPQHF; CDR3nt: TGTGCCAGCACCCCTGGGGGGGGAAGCAATCAGCCCCAGCATTTT; d_gene: -; v_gene: TRBV6-1; j_gene: TRBJ1-5; abundance: -
CDR3aa: CASSPGQQNSPLHF; CDR3nt: TGTGCCAGCAGCCCGGGACAGCAAAATTCACCCCTCCACTTT; d_gene: TRBD1; v_gene: TRBV7-3; j_gene: TRBJ1-6; abundance: -
CDR3aa: CASTNTEQGRKFF; CDR3nt: TGTGCCAGCACAAACACCGAGCAGGGACGAAAGTTCTTC; d_gene: -; v_gene: TRBV18; j_gene: TRBJ2-1; abundance: -
CDR3aa: CASRKQGAGEQYF; CDR3nt: TGTGCCAGTAGGAAACAGGGGGCTGGCGAGCAGTACTTC; d_gene: TRBD1; v_gene: TRBV19; j_gene: TRBJ2-7; abundance: once
CDR3aa: CSVESRRGGYTF; CDR3nt: TGCAGCGTTGAATCCAGGAGGGGTGGCTACACCTTC; d_gene: -; v_gene: TRBV29-1; j_gene: TRBJ1-2; abundance: -
CDR3aa: CASSKRIGPEAFF; CDR3nt: TGTGCCAGCAGCAAACGTATAGGGCCAGAAGCTTTCTTT; d_gene: -; v_gene: TRBV5-6; j_gene: TRBJ1-1; abundance: -
CDR3aa: CASSLGQGSVEQFF; CDR3nt: TGCGCCAGCAGCTTGGGACAGGGTTCCGTTGAGCAGTTCTTC; d_gene: TRBD1; v_gene: TRBV5-1; j_gene: TRBJ2-1; abundance: -
CDR3aa: CSANLGYIQYF; CDR3nt: TGCAGTGCTAACCTGGGGTACATTCAGTACTTC; d_gene: -; v_gene: TRBV20-1; j_gene: TRBJ2-4; abundance: -
CDR3aa: CASSSWGRGRGELFF; CDR3nt: TGCGCCAGCAGTAGCTGGGGGCGGGGACGCGGGGAGCTGTTTTTT; d_gene: -; v_gene: TRBV10-2; j_gene: TRBJ2-2; abundance: once
CDR3aa: CASSESGTGILDTEAFF; CDR3nt: TGTGCCAGCAGCGAGTCCGGGACAGGGATATTGGACACTGAAGCTTTCTTT; d_gene: TRBD1; v_gene: TRBV9; j_gene: TRBJ1-1; abundance: -
CDR3aa: CASSESRDTGELFF; CDR3nt: TGTGCCAGCAGTGAAAGCCGGGACACCGGGGAGCTGTTTTTT; d_gene: -; v_gene: TRBV25-1; j_gene: TRBJ2-2; abundance: -
CDR3aa: CASSYSSNQPQHF; CDR3nt: TGTGCCAGCAGTTACTCGAGCAATCAGCCCCAGCATTTT; d_gene: -; v_gene: TRBV6-6; j_gene: TRBJ1-5; abundance: once
CDR3aa: CASSPAGDTGELFF; CDR3nt: TGTGCCAGCTCACCAGCGGGGGACACCGGGGAGCTGTTTTTT; d_gene: TRBD2; v_gene: TRBV18; j_gene: TRBJ2-2; abundance: once
CDR3aa: CAWRRGSYGYTF; CDR3nt: TGTGCCTGGAGAAGGGGGTCCTATGGCTACACCTTC; d_gene: -; v_gene: TRBV30; j_gene: TRBJ1-2; abundance: -
CDR3aa: CAAHPPGTSGSPLHF; CDR3nt: TGTGCCGCCCACCCGCCCGGGACAAGCGGTTCACCCCTCCACTTT; d_gene: -; v_gene: TRBV7-9; j_gene: TRBJ1-6; abundance: -
CDR3aa: CASSFGTGGEQYF; CDR3nt: TGTGCCAGCAGCTTTGGGACGGGGGGGGAGCAGTACTTC; d_gene: TRBD2; v_gene: TRBV11-2; j_gene: TRBJ2-7; abundance: -
CDR3aa: CASSSIAGGSGNEQFF; CDR3nt: TGTGCTAGCAGCTCGATAGCGGGGGGGTCTGGTAATGAGCAGTTCTTC; d_gene: TRBD2; v_gene: TRBV7-7; j_gene: TRBJ2-1; abundance: -
CDR3aa: CASSQGTQGANEKLFF; CDR3nt: TGCGCCAGCAGCCAAGGAACCCAAGGGGCTAATGAAAAACTGTTTTTT; d_gene: -; v_gene: TRBV4-3; j_gene: TRBJ1-4; abundance: -
CDR3aa: CASSSRYGGDEQFF; CDR3nt: TGTGCCAGCAGCTCCCGCTATGGGGGGGATGAGCAGTTCTTC; d_gene: TRBD2; v_gene: TRBV9; j_gene: TRBJ2-1; abundance: -
CDR3aa: CASSEGADPTDTQYF; CDR3nt: TGTGCCAGCAGTGAAGGGGCTGATCCTACAGATACGCAGTATTTT; d_gene: -; v_gene: TRBV6-4; j_gene: TRBJ2-3; abundance: -
CDR3aa: CASSVVAGRFGANVLTF; CDR3nt: TGTGCCAGCAGCGTAGTTGCGGGTAGGTTTGGGGCCAACGTCCTGACTTTC; d_gene: -; v_gene: TRBV9; j_gene: TRBJ2-6; abundance: few
CDR3aa: CASSETGANSPLHF; CDR3nt: TGCGCCAGCAGCGAGACAGGGGCCAATTCACCCCTCCACTTT; d_gene: TRBD1; v_gene: TRBV4-1; j_gene: TRBJ1-6; abundance: -
CDR3aa: CASTDGQGDTEAFF; CDR3nt: TGTGCCAGCACCGACGGACAGGGCGACACTGAAGCTTTCTTT; d_gene: TRBD1; v_gene: TRBV13; j_gene: TRBJ1-1; abundance: few
CDR3aa: CASSQEQYF; CDR3nt: TGTGCCAGCAGCCAAGAGCAGTACTTC; d_gene: -; v_gene: TRBV4-2; j_gene: TRBJ2-7; abundance: -
CDR3aa: CASSFKGQIQETQYF; CDR3nt: TGTGCCAGCAGCTTTAAAGGACAAATCCAAGAGACCCAGTACTTC; d_gene: -; v_gene: TRBV7-6; j_gene: TRBJ2-5; abundance: once
CDR3aa: CASILPSSSTGELFF; CDR3nt: TGTGCCAGCATCCTGCCTAGTTCGAGCACCGGGGAGCTGTTTTTT; d_gene: -; v_gene: TRBV7-9; j_gene: TRBJ2-2; abundance: -
CDR3aa: CASSGPRGSDTQYF; CDR3nt: TGTGCCAGCAGCGGCCCCCGAGGGTCCGATACGCAGTATTTT; d_gene: -; v_gene: TRBV9; j_gene: TRBJ2-3; abundance: -
CDR3aa: CAWSDGGRGTDTQYF; CDR3nt: TGTGCCTGGAGTGACGGAGGCAGGGGCACAGATACGCAGTATTTT; d_gene: -; v_gene: TRBV30; j_gene: TRBJ2-3; abundance: -
CDR3aa: CASSGRDYEQYF; CDR3nt: TGCGCCAGCAGTGGTCGGGATTACGAGCAGTACTTC; d_gene: -; v_gene: TRBV5-1; j_gene: TRBJ2-7; abundance: -
CDR3aa: CASSLGDRRAFF; CDR3nt: TGTGCCAGCAGCTTAGGGGACCGCCGAGCTTTCTTT; d_gene: -; v_gene: TRBV11-2; j_gene: TRBJ1-1; abundance: -
CDR3aa: CASAEYGYTF; CDR3nt: TGTGCCAGTGCGGAGTATGGCTACACCTTC; d_gene: -; v_gene: TRBV6-4; j_gene: TRBJ1-2; abundance: -
CDR3aa: CASSLVVSQETQYF; CDR3nt: TGTGCCAGCAGCTTAGTTGTGAGCCAAGAGACCCAGTACTTC; d_gene: -; v_gene: TRBV7-9; j_gene: TRBJ2-5; abundance: -
CDR3aa: CASSRTAQGQLMGTDTQYF; CDR3nt: TGCGCCAGCAGCCGAACAGCACAGGGTCAACTGATGGGCACAGATACGCAGTATTTT; d_gene: -; v_gene: TRBV4-3; j_gene: TRBJ2-3; abundance: -
CDR3aa: CASSPRQGDTEAFF; CDR3nt: TGTGCCAGCTCACCGAGACAGGGGGACACTGAAGCTTTCTTT; d_gene: TRBD1; v_gene: TRBV18; j_gene: TRBJ1-1; abundance: -
CDR3aa: CASNLGIYGSPLHF; CDR3nt: TGTGCCAGTAATTTAGGGATTTACGGTTCACCCCTCCACTTT; d_gene: -; v_gene: TRBV19; j_gene: TRBJ1-6; abundance: -
CDR3aa: CASSLAGGETEAFF; CDR3nt: TGTGCCAGCAGCTTAGCGGGGGGGGAGACTGAAGCTTTCTTT; d_gene: -; v_gene: TRBV7-2; j_gene: TRBJ1-1; abundance: -
CDR3aa: CASSSTGTGRETQYF; CDR3nt: TGTGCCAGCAGCTCAACCGGGACAGGGAGAGAGACCCAGTACTTC; d_gene: TRBD1; v_gene: TRBV7-9; j_gene: TRBJ2-5; abundance: -
CDR3aa: CASSIVDGESPLHF; CDR3nt: TGTGCCAGTAGTATAGTCGATGGAGAATCACCCCTCCACTTT; d_gene: -; v_gene: TRBV19; j_gene: TRBJ1-6; abundance: -
CDR3aa: CAISEAPTYEQYF; CDR3nt: TGTGCCATCAGTGAGGCCCCAACCTACGAGCAGTACTTC; d_gene: -; v_gene: TRBV10-3; j_gene: TRBJ2-7; abundance: -
CDR3aa: CASSIVTGTGGEGYTF; CDR3nt: TGTGCCAGTAGTATAGTTACCGGGACAGGGGGCGAGGGCTACACCTTC; d_gene: TRBD1; v_gene: TRBV19; j_gene: TRBJ1-2; abundance: -
CDR3aa: CASSQEGWGTGANVLTF; CDR3nt: TGCGCCAGCAGCCAAGAAGGGTGGGGAACTGGGGCCAACGTCCTGACTTTC; d_gene: -; v_gene: TRBV4-3; j_gene: TRBJ2-6; abundance: once
CDR3aa: CASSLVQSSGYTF; CDR3nt: TGTGCCAGCAGCTTAGTCCAGTCGAGTGGCTACACCTTC; d_gene: -; v_gene: TRBV11-2; j_gene: TRBJ1-2; abundance: -
CDR3aa: CASRGQGALPEVDEQYF; CDR3nt: TGTGCCAGCAGAGGACAGGGGGCTTTACCCGAGGTCGACGAGCAGTACTTC; d_gene: TRBD1; v_gene: TRBV7-9; j_gene: TRBJ2-7; abundance: -
CDR3aa: CASSWGSGRGETQYF; CDR3nt: TGCGCCAGCAGCTGGGGTAGCGGGAGAGGAGAGACCCAGTACTTC; d_gene: TRBD2; v_gene: TRBV5-1; j_gene: TRBJ2-5; abundance: -
CDR3aa: CASSPQTGLGAYEQYF; CDR3nt: TGTGCCAGCAGCCCCCAGACAGGGTTAGGGGCCTACGAGCAGTACTTC; d_gene: TRBD1; v_gene: TRBV7-9; j_gene: TRBJ2-7; abundance: -